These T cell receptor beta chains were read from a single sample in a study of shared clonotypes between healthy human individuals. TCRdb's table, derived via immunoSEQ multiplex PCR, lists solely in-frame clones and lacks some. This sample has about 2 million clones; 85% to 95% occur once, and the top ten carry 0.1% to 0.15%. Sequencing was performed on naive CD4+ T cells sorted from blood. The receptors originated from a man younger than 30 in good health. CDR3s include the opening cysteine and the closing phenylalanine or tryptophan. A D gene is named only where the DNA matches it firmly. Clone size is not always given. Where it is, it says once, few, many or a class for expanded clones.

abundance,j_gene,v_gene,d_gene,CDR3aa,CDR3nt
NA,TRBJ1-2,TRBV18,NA,CASSRTDGSGYTF,TGTGCCAGCTCCCGAACGGATGGAAGTGGCTACACCTTC
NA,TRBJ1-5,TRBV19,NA,CASSRGSGNQPQHF,TGTGCCAGTAGTCGGGGGTCGGGCAATCAGCCCCAGCATTTT
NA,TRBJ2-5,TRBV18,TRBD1,CASSARSLSRGQTQYF,TGTGCCAGCTCAGCGCGAAGTTTATCCAGGGGGCAGACCCAGTACTTC
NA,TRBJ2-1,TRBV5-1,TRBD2,CASSFTSGYNEQFF,TGCGCCAGCAGCTTTACTAGCGGCTACAATGAGCAGTTCTTC
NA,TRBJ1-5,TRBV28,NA,CASSLRGPSNQPQHF,TGTGCCAGCAGTCTTCGGGGCCCTAGCAATCAGCCCCAGCATTTT
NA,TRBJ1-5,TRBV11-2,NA,CASSWGESSNQPQHF,TGTGCCAGCAGCTGGGGGGAGAGTAGCAATCAGCCCCAGCATTTT
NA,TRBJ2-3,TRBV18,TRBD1,CASSPLWDRGTDTQYF,TGTGCCAGCTCACCACTTTGGGACAGGGGTACAGATACGCAGTATTTT
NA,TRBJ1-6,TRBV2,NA,CASNLGAYNSPLHF,TGTGCCAGCAACCTTGGGGCCTATAATTCACCCCTCCACTTT
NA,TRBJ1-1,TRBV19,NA,CASRGRLNTEAFF,TGTGCCAGTAGAGGACGGTTGAACACTGAAGCTTTCTTT
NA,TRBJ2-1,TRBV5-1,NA,CASSLGTGPSNEQFF,TGCGCCAGCAGCTTGGGGACTGGCCCTTCCAATGAGCAGTTCTTC
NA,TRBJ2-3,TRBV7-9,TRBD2,CASSRLAGERDTQYF,TGTGCCAGCTCCAGACTAGCGGGGGAGAGAGATACGCAGTATTTT
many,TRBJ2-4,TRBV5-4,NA,CASSLDPSEDIQYF,TGTGCCAGCAGCTTGGATCCGTCAGAAGACATTCAGTACTTC
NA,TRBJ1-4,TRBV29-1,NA,CSVGPTNEKLFF,TGCAGCGTTGGGCCCACTAATGAAAAACTGTTTTTT
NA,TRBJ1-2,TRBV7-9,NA,CASSPGTTSGRGYTF,TGTGCCAGCAGCCCAGGGACAACCTCGGGCCGTGGCTACACCTTC
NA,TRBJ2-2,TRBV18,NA,CASSPPGGTGELFF,TGTGCCAGCTCACCTCCCGGCGGGACCGGGGAGCTGTTTTTT
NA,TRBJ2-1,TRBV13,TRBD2,CASVGTSGYNEQFF,TGTGCCAGCGTAGGGACTAGCGGGTACAATGAGCAGTTCTTC
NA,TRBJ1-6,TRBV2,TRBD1,CARRTGLSPLHF,TGTGCCAGACGGACAGGATTGTCACCCCTCCACTTT